This TCR beta chain was captured in a study of beta chain features in type 1 diabetes (dated by TCRdb to the late 2010s). A note on the overall study: Mean age, gender distribution, total cell number and subset yield did not differ between patients and healthy donors. Regulatory and stem cell-like memory subsets were isolated from only 8 patients and about 8 healthy donors, whereas naive and central memory subsets came from all 28 donors. The study compared TCRB repertoires of sorted circulating CD4+ T cell subsets between recently diagnosed type 1 diabetes patients and matched healthy donors. Across all samples, approximately 100 million sorted cells were examined, and cell number per subset correlated strongly with RNA yield.

The entire isolated RNA was reverse transcribed using the High Capacity cDNA Reverse Transcription Kit, and thus expressed TCRB transcripts were sequenced. Naive, central memory and regulatory T cell samples underwent deep immunoSEQ sequencing, averaging roughly 3.3 million total reads per sample. Sorted cells were lysed in RLT buffer and RNA was extracted with DNase-treated RNeasy Micro or Mini kits, depending on cell number. To prevent cross-contamination, every cell subset was processed on its own, while patient and healthy donor samples were processed together. The immunoSEQ multiplex PCR was used to amplify TCRB sequences from cDNA, yielding 87-bp fragments that span the CDR3 region. The amplicons were sequenced using the Illumina HiSeq platform. Per the original workflow: PCR bias was computationally corrected using synthetic template baselines, reads within Hamming distance 2 were collapsed, and singletons that could not be merged were discarded. By aligning reads against IMGT, V, D and J genes, CDR3 length, and insertions or deletions at six rearrangement sites were assigned. Within each subset, clonotype counts were normalized to sorted cell number, and only after that were true diversity and Gini coefficients computed with the tcR R package. The overlap coefficient, calculated on TCRB nucleotide sequences, was used to quantify repertoire sharing. Out-of-frame TCRB sequences from naive cells were analyzed to stand in for the pre-selection repertoire. TCRdb provides this immuneACCESS table in a form limited to in-frame rearrangements. Some clones are lacking; in checked studies, under half of them reflect an unresolved V gene, and why the rest are absent is not known. V, J and clone size are taken as reported in that table, and D and trimming were inferred from the DNA itself. The sample contains hundreds of thousands of clones, over 12% of them found a single time. 0.035% to 0.04% of the sample rests with the top ten.

In the germline V gene (reference sequence), CDR1 corresponds to MNHEY and CDR2 to SMNVEV. Here V drops 2 bases and J drops 8 bases, and the junction holds 9 bases not matched to any gene. The CDR3 runs 15 amino acids, cysteine and phenylalanine included. Kept here is only the CDR3 DNA, which spans 45 bases and is read in frame from base 1. Each donor gave one peripheral blood draw, averaging around 0.11 L, which was collected into heparinised tubes. Using a panel that included CD45RO, CCR7, CD25, CD127, CD95 and CD27, naive, central memory, regulatory and stem cell-like memory CD4+ T cells were sorted on a BD FACSAria II. A purity above 95% was achieved for all sorted populations. PBMCs were isolated right away by Lymphoprep density gradient centrifugation and were stained directly, without culture. So that batch effects would be minimized, each experiment stained and sorted samples in pairs, pairing one healthy donor with one patient.

This clone was observed a few times. The specificity of this receptor is unknown. Base-call qualities are not available, and no considerably larger clone is one nucleotide away. Findings and caveats that apply to the study as a whole: Patients with type 1 diabetes made fewer insertions and deleted more nucleotides at VDJ recombination sites, implying thymic rearrangement abnormalities. The naive, central memory and regulatory TCRB repertoires appeared to resemble one another more closely among patients than among healthy donors. PCR might favor shorter templates, but patient and control samples were amplified and corrected together, so any skew would affect both groups equally. Only small numbers of individuals were included in the HLA sub-analyses, which left unresolved whether HLA type had any influence on TCRB rearrangement. A moderate but significant shortening of TCRB CDR3 length was observed in type 1 diabetes patients in all four CD4+ subsets. Because cDNA was sequenced instead of genomic DNA, highly expressing activated cells could be over-represented, though the groups showed no difference in activation or CD3 levels.

The clonotype originates from a man aged 18 to 30 with type 1 diabetes. The sequence joins TRBV27 to TRBJ1-2; 9 central nucleotides agree with TRBD1. The sample was naive CD4+ T cells from blood. Read against the paper, the sample's cell subset or site label means: true naive CD4+ T cells. The DNA is TGTGCCAGCAGTTTAAGCACAGGGGGCATCGACGGCTACACCTTC. The resulting protein is CASSLSTGGIDGYTF.